This T cell receptor beta chain originates from a study of shared clonotypes between healthy human individuals. Study-level points and caveats: Exclusively blood specimens were collected; tissue repertoires likely differ.

In the case of this clone: The antigen remains unidentified.

The assay was immunoSEQ multiplex PCR, and TCRdb's table has in-frame clones only and misses some. The table includes 1.5 million to 2.5 million clones, approximately 94% detected once. V was shortened by 0 bases and J by 5 bases, with 14 bases between the two germline ends. In germline, CDR1 is SGDLS, CDR2 YYNGEE. The length of the CDR3 is 15 residues. CD8 cells regarded as naive lacked CD45RO, were positively chosen for CCR7, and omitted terminally differentiated effector memory CD45RA+ cells. The genes are TRBV9 and TRBJ2-5, with D possibly matching TRBD2 (6 bases). This clonotype was obtained from a man aged 18 to 30 in good health. What was sequenced was naive CD8+ T cells sorted from blood. The CDR3 sequence is CASSVGGGIMETQYF. The CDR3 DNA reads TGTGCCAGCAGCGTAGGTGGAGGGATAATGGAGACCCAGTACTTC.